The clone carrying this TCR beta chain counts as medium-sized by frequency. Its specificity is unknown. TCRdb reworked the 10x single-cell sequencing reads into one entry per CDR3 protein, no DNA. Seen in this sample are over a thousand distinct CDR3 sequences; the ten most common clones hold over 7%. The sample comes from a study of CD8 T cells in cerebrospinal fluid in Alzheimer's disease. For the study at large: CSF T cell clonal expansion was assessed by plate-based nested PCR and droplet-based sequencing.

Study conclusions and caveats: Compared with controls, mild cognitive impairment or Alzheimer's disease patients showed higher maximum CSF clone percentages. EBV-specific clones showed no enrichment in Alzheimer's patients and were not the top expanded clones.

The clonotype originates from a human donor in good health. Sequencing was carried out using cerebrospinal fluid.

This CDR3 reads CSAFTGGTEAFF. J is TRBJ1-1 and V is TRBV29-1; there is no DNA to check the TCRdb D call of TRBD1. The length of the CDR3 is 12 residues. CDR1 and CDR2 from the germline V gene are SQVTM and ANQGSEA.